The entry that follows covers one T cell receptor beta chain sequence. The sample is drawn from a study of blood T cell repertoires in COVID-19. Trimming removed 7 bases at V and 0 bases at J, with 14 bases between. Looked up from germline, CDR1 is SGHDT and CDR2 is YYEEEE. The CDR3 has 14 residues. The repertoire was sequenced with immunoSEQ multiplex PCR; TCRdb's copy has only in-frame clones and lacks some. Of around 40,000 clones detected, about four fifths appear once; the ten largest clones hold about a quarter. The origin of this receptor is a man between 70 and 80 years old with acute or convalescent COVID-19. Sequences were obtained from peripheral blood. The gene calls are TRBV5-6 and TRBJ2-7, with a possible D match to TRBD1 (6 bases). The CDR3 DNA reads TGTGCCAGCGATCTGACAGGCACCTCCTACGAGCAGTACTTC. Translation gives CASDLTGTSYEQYF. Filled out from reference TRBV5-6 and TRBJ2-7, the complete variable domain reads DAGVTQSPTHLIKTRGQQVTLRCSPKSGHDTVSWYQQALGQGPQFIFQYYEEEERQRGNFPDRFSGHQFPNYSSELNVNALLLGDSALYLCASDLTGTSYEQYFGPGTRLTVT.